The present T cell receptor beta chain was sequenced within a study of blood T cell repertoires in COVID-19. Produced via immunoSEQ multiplex PCR; TCRdb's table is partial and in-frame only. Counted here are about 180,000 clones, roughly 86% occurring once; the ten biggest clones make up more than 7.5%. The CDR3 covers 16 residues. V gave up 0 bases and J gave up 2 bases; unmatched junction bases: 4. The germline V gene has CDR1 MGHRA and CDR2 YSYEKL. Sequencing was done on a sample of PBMCs or T cells enriched from blood (not recorded which). This clonotype originated in a woman aged 25-40 years who had recovered from COVID-19. The chain links TRBV4-1 to TRBJ2-7; 10 bases agree with TRBD1. CDR3 loop: CASSQDSGTGAYEQYF. As DNA, the CDR3 is TGCGCCAGCAGCCAAGATTCGGGGACAGGGGCCTACGAGCAGTACTTC.